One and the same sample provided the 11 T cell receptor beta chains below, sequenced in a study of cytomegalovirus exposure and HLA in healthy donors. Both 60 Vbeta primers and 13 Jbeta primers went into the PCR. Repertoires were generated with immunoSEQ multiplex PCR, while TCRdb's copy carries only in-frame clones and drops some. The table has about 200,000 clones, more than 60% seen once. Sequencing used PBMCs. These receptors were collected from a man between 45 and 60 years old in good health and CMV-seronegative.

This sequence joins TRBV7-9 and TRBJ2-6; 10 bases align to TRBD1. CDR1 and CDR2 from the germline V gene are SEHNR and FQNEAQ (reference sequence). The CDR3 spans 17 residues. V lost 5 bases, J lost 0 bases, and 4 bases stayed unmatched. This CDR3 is CASSTGTGDSGANVLTF. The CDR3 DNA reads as TGTGCCAGCAGCACCGGGACAGGGGACTCTGGGGCCAACGTCCTGACTTTC.

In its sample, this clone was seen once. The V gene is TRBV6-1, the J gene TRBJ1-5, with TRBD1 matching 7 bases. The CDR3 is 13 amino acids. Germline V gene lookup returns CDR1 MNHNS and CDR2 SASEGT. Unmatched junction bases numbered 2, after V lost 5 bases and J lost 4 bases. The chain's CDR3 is CASSTGVNQPQHF. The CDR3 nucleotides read TGTGCCAGCAGTACAGGGGTAAATCAGCCCCAGCATTTT.

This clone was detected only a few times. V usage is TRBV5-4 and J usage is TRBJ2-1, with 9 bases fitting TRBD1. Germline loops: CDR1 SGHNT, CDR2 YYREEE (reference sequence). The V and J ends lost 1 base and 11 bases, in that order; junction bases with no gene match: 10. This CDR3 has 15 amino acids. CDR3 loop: CASSLTGTGSLKQFF. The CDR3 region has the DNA TGTGCCAGCAGCTTGACCGGGACAGGGTCCCTCAAGCAGTTCTTC.

Here the CDR3 DNA reads TGTGCCAGCTCACCATGGGCAGAATCTGGCCCCGGGGAGCTGTTTTTT. This encodes CASSPWAESGPGELFF. The chain combines TRBV18 with TRBJ2-2; D is undetermined. Trimming stripped 2 bases from V and 6 bases from J, with 16 bases between. CDR3 length: 16 residues. Germline lookup yields CDR1 KGHSH and CDR2 LQKENI.

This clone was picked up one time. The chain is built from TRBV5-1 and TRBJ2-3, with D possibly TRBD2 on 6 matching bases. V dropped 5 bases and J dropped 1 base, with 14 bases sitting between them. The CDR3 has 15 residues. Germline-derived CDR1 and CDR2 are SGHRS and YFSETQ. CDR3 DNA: TGCGCCAGCAGGAGGGCGGGACCACGCACAGATACGCAGTATTTT. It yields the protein CASRRAGPRTDTQYF.

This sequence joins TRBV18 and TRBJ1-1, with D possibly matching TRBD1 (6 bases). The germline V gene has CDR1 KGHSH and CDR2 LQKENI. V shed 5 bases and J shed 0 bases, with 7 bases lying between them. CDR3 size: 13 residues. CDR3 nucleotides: TGTGCCAGCTCATCAGGGGTGAACACTGAAGCTTTCTTT. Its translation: CASSSGVNTEAFF.

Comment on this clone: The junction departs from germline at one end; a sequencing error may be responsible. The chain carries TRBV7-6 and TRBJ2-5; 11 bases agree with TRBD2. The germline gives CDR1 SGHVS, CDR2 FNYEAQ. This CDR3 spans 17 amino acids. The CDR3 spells CASSVALAGGPGETQYF. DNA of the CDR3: TGTGCCAGCAGCGTAGCCTTAGCGGGAGGGCCGGGGGAGACCCAGTACTTC.

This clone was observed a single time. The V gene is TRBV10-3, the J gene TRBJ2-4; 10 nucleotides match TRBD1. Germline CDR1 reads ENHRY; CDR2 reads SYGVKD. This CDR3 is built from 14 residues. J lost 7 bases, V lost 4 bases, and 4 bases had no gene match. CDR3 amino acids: CAISVGQGPNIQYF. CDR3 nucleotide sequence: TGTGCCATCAGTGTGGGACAGGGGCCCAACATTCAGTACTTC.

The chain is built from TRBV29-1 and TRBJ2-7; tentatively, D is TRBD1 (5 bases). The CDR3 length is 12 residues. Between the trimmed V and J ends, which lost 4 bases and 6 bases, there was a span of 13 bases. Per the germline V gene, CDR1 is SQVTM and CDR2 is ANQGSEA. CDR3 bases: TGCAGCGTTGGGACACCCGGCCGCGAGCAGTACTTC. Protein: CSVGTPGREQYF.

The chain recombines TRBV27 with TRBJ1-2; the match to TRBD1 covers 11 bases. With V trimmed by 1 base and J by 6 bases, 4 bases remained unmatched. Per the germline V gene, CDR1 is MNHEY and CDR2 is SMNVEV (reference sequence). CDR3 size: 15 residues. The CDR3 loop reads CASSLWTGGMNGYTF. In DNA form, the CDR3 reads TGTGCCAGCAGTTTATGGACAGGGGGCATGAATGGCTACACCTTC.

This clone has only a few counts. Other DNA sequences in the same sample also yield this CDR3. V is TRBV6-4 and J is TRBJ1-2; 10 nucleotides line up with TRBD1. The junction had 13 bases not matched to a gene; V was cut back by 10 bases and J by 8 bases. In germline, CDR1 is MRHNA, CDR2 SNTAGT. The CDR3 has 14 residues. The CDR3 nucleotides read TGTGCCACCACGCCGGCCCGGGACAGGGGCGGCTACACCTTC. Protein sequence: CATTPARDRGGYTF.